This TCR beta chain comes out of a study of T cell repertoires in cytomegalovirus infection. On the study more broadly: Indicated by public TCR beta signatures were CMV infection and matching HLA type.

Findings of the study overall: In two of eight donors, the top clonotype was HLA-C-restricted CMV-specific. People with CMV and the relevant HLA were identified by cumulative public TCR beta family frequency.

MiXCR was run by TCRdb on the reads, yielding one entry per CDR3 protein. The table includes roughly 180,000 distinct CDR3 sequences, about 22% detected once. Only a few counts were recorded for this clonotype. Its target is not known. The germline V gene encodes CDR1 MNHNS and CDR2 SASEGT. There are 13 residues in the CDR3. Trimming stripped 1 base from V and 12 bases from J, with 14 bases between. The sample was CD8+ T cells from cultured PBMCs, taken from culture after CMV antigen stimulation. The chain combines TRBV6-1 with TRBJ2-3; D gene unclear. This receptor was taken from a human donor in good health (CMV status not recorded). Some clones in this sample may be carry-over from other donors' samples. CDR3 amino acids: CASSEGQEWSQYF. In DNA form, the CDR3 reads TGTGCCAGCAGTGAAGGGCAGGAGTGGAGCCAGTATTTT.